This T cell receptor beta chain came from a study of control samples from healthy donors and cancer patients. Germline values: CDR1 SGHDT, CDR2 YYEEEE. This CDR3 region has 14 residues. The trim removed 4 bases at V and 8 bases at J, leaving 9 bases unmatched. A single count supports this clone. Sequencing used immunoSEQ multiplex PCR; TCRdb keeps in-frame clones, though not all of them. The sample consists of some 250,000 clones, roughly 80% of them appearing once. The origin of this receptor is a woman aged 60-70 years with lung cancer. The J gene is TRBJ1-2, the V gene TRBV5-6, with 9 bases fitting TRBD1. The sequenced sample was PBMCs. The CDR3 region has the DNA TGTGCCAGCAGCGGGGGACAGGGCCAAGGAGGCTACACCTTC. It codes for CASSGGQGQGGYTF.